What follows describes a single TCR beta chain. What it binds is unknown. The study reverse transcribed the entire isolated RNA, so it sequenced expressed TCRB transcripts. Some clones are missing from TCRdb's copy, which holds only in-frame ones; the method was immunoSEQ multiplex PCR. The sample has tens of thousands of clones, approximately 57% seen once. This specimen comes from a study of beta chain features in type 1 diabetes. Broader study findings: Type 1 diabetes patients had moderately but significantly shorter TCRB CDR3s in all four CD4+ subsets. It was among patients, rather than healthy donors, that naive, central memory and Treg TCRB repertoires appeared more similar.

Using CD45RO/CCR7/CD25/CD127/CD95/CD27, CD4+ naive, central memory, regulatory and stem cell-like memory cells were sorted. CDR1 SGHRS and CDR2 YFSETQ come from the germline V gene. The ends were cut back, 3 bases at V and 8 bases at J, with 6 bases in the middle. This CDR3 contains 11 residues. The sample taken for sequencing was stem cell memory CD4+ T cells from blood. The receptor was isolated from a man younger than 35 with type 1 diabetes. The chain joins TRBV5-1 to TRBJ2-1; D is unresolved. The CDR3: CASSSEYEQFF. The CDR3 coding sequence is TGCGCCAGCAGCTCCGAGTATGAGCAGTTCTTC.